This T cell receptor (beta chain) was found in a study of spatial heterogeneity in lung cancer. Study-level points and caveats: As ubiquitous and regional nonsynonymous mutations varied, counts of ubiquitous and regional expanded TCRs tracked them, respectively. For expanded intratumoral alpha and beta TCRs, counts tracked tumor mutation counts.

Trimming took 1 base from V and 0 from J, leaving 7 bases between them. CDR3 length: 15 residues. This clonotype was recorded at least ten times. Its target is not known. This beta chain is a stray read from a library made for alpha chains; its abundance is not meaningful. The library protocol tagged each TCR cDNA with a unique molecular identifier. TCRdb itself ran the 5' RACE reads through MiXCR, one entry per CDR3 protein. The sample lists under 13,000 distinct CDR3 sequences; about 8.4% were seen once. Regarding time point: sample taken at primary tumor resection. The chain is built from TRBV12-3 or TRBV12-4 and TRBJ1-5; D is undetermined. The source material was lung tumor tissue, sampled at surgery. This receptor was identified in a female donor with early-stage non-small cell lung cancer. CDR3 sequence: CASSLEADSNQPQHF. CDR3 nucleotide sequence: TGTGCCAGCAGTTTAGAGGCGGATAGCAATCAGCCCCAGCATTTT.